The 28 T cell receptor beta chains below all came from one sample that was sequenced in a study of regulatory T cells in long-lasting Graves disease. Arm-PCR of CDR3 regions and iRepertoire HTBI primers were the basis on which TCR beta libraries were built. TCRdb re-derived calls from the multiplex PCR reads in MiXCR, one entry per CDR3 protein. The sample lists around 360,000 distinct CDR3 sequences, 15% to 20% seen once, with about 19% in the top ten. Time point defined: newly diagnosed GD, antithyroid drugs for less than 3 months. RNA extracted from PBMCs served as the sequencing template. Another study also made use of these data, one on T cells in Graves' hyperthyroidism and ophthalmopathy.

The sequences come from peripheral blood mononuclear cells (PBMCs), collected at new diagnosis, from a patient treated with antithyroid drugs. Receptors originate from a woman under 30 with Graves disease.

This clonotype was observed a few times. CDR3 nucleotide sequence: TGTGCCAGCAGTGACCAGCGGGGGGCCACGGATACGCAGTATTTT. This sequence encodes CASSDQRGATDTQYF. This chain joins TRBV6-2 or TRBV6-3 and TRBJ2-3, with 9 bases lining up with TRBD2. Trimming removed 5 bases from V and 6 bases from J; junction bases left unmatched: 9. Germline CDR1 is MNHEY and CDR2 is SVGEGT. The CDR3 length is 15 residues.

This clonotype occurred a few times. The chain is built from TRBV19 and TRBJ1-1; 8 nucleotides line up with TRBD1. Germline loops: CDR1 LNHDA, CDR2 SQIVND (reference sequence). The CDR3 has 16 amino acids. Unmatched junction bases numbered 8, after V lost 5 bases and J lost 0 bases. The DNA of the CDR3 is TGTGCCAGTAGTTCCAGGACAGGGTTCATGAACACTGAAGCTTTCTTT. Translated, it gives CASSSRTGFMNTEAFF. The full variable domain, rest sourced from reference TRBV19 and TRBJ1-1, is DGGITQSPKYLFRKEGQNVTLSCEQNLNHDAMYWYRQDPGQGLRLIYYSQIVNDFQKGDIAEGYSVSREKKESFPLTVTSAQKNPTAFYLCASSSRTGFMNTEAFFGQGTRLTVV.

This clonotype has ten or more counts. This chain connects TRBV6-4 to TRBJ2-2; the match to TRBD1 covers 8 bases. Trimming removed 4 bases from V and 6 bases from J; junction bases left unmatched: 7. The CDR3 is 15 residues long. CDR1 and CDR2 from the germline V gene are MRHNA and SNTAGT. Here the CDR3 DNA reads TGTGCCAGCAGTGTTGGACAGGGTCAATCCGGGGAGCTGTTTTTT. This translates into CASSVGQGQSGELFF.

This clonotype has at least ten counts. This chain links TRBV20-1 with TRBJ2-7, with TRBD2 identical over 12 bases. The V gene end was trimmed by 1 base and the J gene end by 5 bases; junction bases not matched to a gene: 3. The CDR3 sequence is 14 residues long. Germline CDR1 DFQATT, CDR2 SNEGSKA (reference sequence). CDR3 in DNA: TGCAGTGCTAGAGGACTAGCGGGAGTTCACGAGCAGTACTTC. Amino acid sequence: CSARGLAGVHEQYF.

This clonotype was detected ten times or more. Germline and junction disagree at one end, which may indicate a read error. The rearrangement links TRBV2 to TRBJ2-1, with TRBD2 matching over 7 bases. Per the germline V gene, CDR1 is SNHLY and CDR2 is FYNNEI. The CDR3 is 13 residues long. The CDR3, as DNA: TGTGCCAGCAGTGAGTTTTCGTCAGGGCTAGCGGCCTTC. It encodes CASSEFSSGLAAF.

The chain employs TRBV19 and TRBJ1-5; perhaps TRBD1 as D (5 bases). The germline V and J ends were trimmed by 3 bases and 7 bases, with 16 bases remaining between them. The CDR3 extends over 15 amino acids. Germline-derived CDR1 and CDR2 are LNHDA and SQIVND (reference sequence). The DNA for the CDR3 is TGTGCCAGTAGTATGTACCCGACAGTGGGCCAGCCCCAGCATTTT. Its translation is CASSMYPTVGQPQHF. The full variable domain, with the rest looked up from reference TRBV19 and TRBJ1-5, is DGGITQSPKYLFRKEGQNVTLSCEQNLNHDAMYWYRQDPGQGLRLIYYSQIVNDFQKGDIAEGYSVSREKKESFPLTVTSAQKNPTAFYLCASSMYPTVGQPQHFGDGTRLSIL.

This chain links TRBV5-1 with TRBJ2-1; D may correspond to TRBD1 or TRBD2 (5 bases each). Germline-derived CDR1 and CDR2 are SGHRS and YFSETQ. Trimming took off 3 bases at V and 2 bases at J, with 24 bases between the two ends. This CDR3 is built from 19 residues. The CDR3 is CASSSIGGGSAAAYNEQFF. CDR3 DNA: TGCGCCAGCAGCTCGATTGGTGGGGGATCAGCGGCCGCCTACAATGAGCAGTTCTTC.

This clonotype was counted ten times or more. The chain recombines TRBV5-1 with TRBJ2-7; 15 bases fit TRBD2. The CDR3 is 15 amino acids. After removal of 3 bases from V and 3 bases from J, the junction contained 1 base not matched to a gene. Per the germline V gene, CDR1 is SGHRS and CDR2 is YFSETQ. DNA for the CDR3: TGCGCCAGCAGCTCGGGACTAGCGGGAGGCTACGAGCAGTACTTC. Residues: CASSSGLAGGYEQYF.

This clonotype was recorded many times. The chain is built from TRBV5-1 and TRBJ1-1; TRBD1 agrees at 7 bases. Germline assignment: CDR1 SGHRS and CDR2 YFSETQ. Trimming removed 0 bases from V and 0 bases from J; junction bases left unmatched: 2. The CDR3 has 15 residues. CDR3 in amino acids: CASSLVQGMNTEAFF. The CDR3 nucleotides read TGCGCCAGCAGCTTGGTACAGGGGATGAACACTGAAGCTTTCTTT.

In its sample, this clonotype was seen a few times. The chain uses TRBV12-3 or TRBV12-4 and TRBJ1-5, with D perhaps TRBD1 (6 bases). The CDR3 is 14 residues long. Trimming stripped 6 bases from V and 6 bases from J, with 15 bases between. The CDR3 region is CASSRGQLGQPQHF. The CDR3, as DNA: TGTGCCAGCAGCCGTGGACAGTTAGGTCAGCCCCAGCATTTT.

The chain has TRBV7-8 and TRBJ1-3; D is possibly TRBD1 (5 bases). V was cut by 5 bases and J by 0 bases, with 8 bases left in between. CDR3 length equals 14 residues. CDR1 and CDR2 from the germline V gene are SGHVS and FQNEAQ. The CDR3 spells CASSRGTSGNTIYF. CDR3 DNA sequence: TGTGCCAGCAGCCGCGGGACCTCTGGAAACACCATATATTTT.

Of note for this clonotype: A much larger clonotype is one base distant, so this may be a read error. For the CDR3, the DNA is TGTGCCAACAGCCCCAGGGAATCGCCTTCCATGGGTGAAAAACTGTTTTTT. Protein sequence: CANSPRESPSMGEKLFF. The genes are TRBV7-2 and TRBJ1-4; D is possibly TRBD1 (5 bases). CDR3 length: 17 residues. The germline V gene encodes CDR1 SGHTA and CDR2 FQGNSA. The full variable domain, its missing parts supplied by reference TRBV7-2 and TRBJ1-4, is GAGVSQSPSNKVTEKGKDVELRCDPISGHTALYWYRQSLGQGLEFLIYFQGNSAPDKSGLPSDRFSAERTGGSVSTLTIQRTQQEDSAVYLCANSPRESPSMGEKLFFGSGTQLSVL.

On this clonotype itself: It is likely a read error: a sequence one base away is far more abundant. This sequence joins TRBV18 and TRBJ2-3; TRBD1 might be the D (5 bases). The tail of the sequence fits TRBJ1-1 better, so the J call may be wrong. This CDR3 is built from 13 residues. Germline V gene sequence: CDR1 KGHSH, CDR2 LQKENI. Here the CDR3 reads CASSPMGGSEAFF. The CDR3 coding sequence is TGTGCCAGCTCACCAATGGGGGGGAGTGAAGCTTTCTTT.

This clonotype was recorded many times. The rearrangement links TRBV6-5 to TRBJ2-5; a weak D match, TRBD1 (6 bases). With 0 bases removed from V and 5 bases from J, the gap between germline ends came to 19 bases. Germline CDR1 MNHEY, CDR2 SVGAGI. The CDR3 is 17 residues long. CDR3 sequence reads: CASSYSTFGGAGETQYF. CDR3 coding DNA: TGTGCCAGCAGTTACTCGACGTTTGGGGGCGCCGGGGAGACCCAGTACTTC.

This clonotype has a count of ten or more. V and J are TRBV20-1 and TRBJ1-1; TRBD1 matches at 7 bases. Germline loops: CDR1 DFQATT, CDR2 SNEGSKA (reference sequence). V dropped 5 bases and J dropped 0; count of bases not matched to a gene: 9. This CDR3 comprises 15 residues. CDR3 loop: CSAPTKTGMNTEAFF. In nucleotides, the CDR3 is TGCAGTGCTCCAACAAAGACAGGGATGAACACTGAAGCTTTCTTT.

Ten or more counts support this clonotype. The chain has TRBV3-1 and TRBJ2-4, with D uncertain. The germline CDR1 and CDR2 sequences are LGHDT and YNNKEL (reference sequence). Trimming cost V 0 bases and J 2 bases, with 8 bases left between them. The CDR3 spans 15 residues. The CDR3 protein is CASSQELGSKNIQYF. CDR3 nucleotides: TGTGCCAGCAGCCAAGAATTAGGATCCAAAAACATTCAGTACTTC.

This clonotype was observed many times. The rearrangement links TRBV18 to TRBJ1-1; 7 bases map to TRBD1. V was pared by 3 bases and J by 1 base, with 5 bases of the junction left unmatched. There are 15 residues in the CDR3. Per the germline V gene, CDR1 is KGHSH and CDR2 is LQKENI. The CDR3 bases are TGTGCCAGCTCACCCTTACAGGGGAGGAACACTGAAGCTTTCTTT. It encodes CASSPLQGRNTEAFF.

This clonotype was picked up many times. The chain links TRBV28 to TRBJ1-6; D gene unclear. There are 14 residues in the CDR3. The V gene lost 3 bases and the J gene lost 7 bases, with 10 bases spanning the gap. Germline V gene data show CDR1 as MDHEN and CDR2 as SYDVKM. CDR3 nucleotide sequence: TGTGCCAGCAGTTTCGGGCTCACGAATTCACCCCTCCACTTT. The encoded protein is CASSFGLTNSPLHF.

This clonotype appeared many times. This chain uses TRBV3-1 with TRBJ2-7, with 9 bases fitting TRBD1. CDR3 length: 15 residues. Per the germline V gene, CDR1 is LGHDT and CDR2 is YNNKEL (reference sequence). Losses at the gene ends were 5 bases for V and 6 bases for J; bases not matched to a gene: 11. Written as DNA, the CDR3 is TGTGCCAGCAGCTCCCACGGGACAGGGAAGGTCGAGCAGTACTTC. Residues: CASSSHGTGKVEQYF.

This clonotype was found a few times. The chain recombines TRBV12-3 or TRBV12-4 with TRBJ2-5, with a possible D match to TRBD2 (5 bases). V gave up 5 bases and J gave up 7 bases, with 8 bases separating them. The CDR3 extends over 11 amino acids. The CDR3 nucleotides read TGTGCCAGCAGTCCGGCGGGGACCCAGTACTTC. Translated, it gives CASSPAGTQYF.

This clonotype showed up many times. One junction end disagrees with the germline gene, perhaps due to a read error. The chain has TRBV24-1 and TRBJ2-7, with D unclear. Germline CDR1 is KGHDR and CDR2 is SFDVKD. The CDR3 totals 14 residues. The CDR3 bases are TGTGCCACCAGTGAGCCCGGTATCTCCCACGAGCAGTACTTC. Its translation: CATSEPGISHEQYF.

This clonotype showed up many times. The chain carries TRBV2 and TRBJ1-1; D possibly corresponds to TRBD1 (5 bases). V lost 2 bases to trimming and J lost 3 bases, with 13 bases between them. Germline CDR1 is SNHLY and CDR2 is FYNNEI. The CDR3 sequence is 15 residues long. The CDR3 here is CASSEQGRLDTEAFF. CDR3 nucleotides: TGTGCCAGCAGTGAACAGGGTCGGCTCGACACTGAAGCTTTCTTT.

Concerning this clonotype itself: A much larger clone differs from this one at a single base, so this may be a read error. The chain joins TRBV18 to TRBJ1-1; D is unclear. Trimming cost V 1 base and J 1 base, with 7 bases left between them. The CDR3 length is 14 residues. CDR1 is KGHSH, CDR2 LQKENI, per germline. CDR3 coding DNA: TGTGCCAGCTCACCACAACGGAGGAACACTGAAGCTTTCTTT. Amino acid sequence: CASSPQRRNTEAFF.

This clonotype was counted at least ten times. CDR3 residues: CASSVVAGSPEKLFF. The CDR3 coding sequence is TGTGCCAGCAGCGTAGTGGCAGGGAGCCCCGAAAAACTGTTTTTT. The V and J genes are TRBV9 and TRBJ1-4, with D possibly TRBD1 on 5 matching bases. The CDR3 has 15 amino acids. The ends were cut back, 0 bases at V and 8 bases at J, with 14 bases in the middle. Germline assignment: CDR1 SGDLS and CDR2 YYNGEE.

This clonotype was counted at least ten times. This sequence joins TRBV3-1 and TRBJ2-1; 8 positions agree with TRBD2. With V trimmed by 0 bases and J by 10 bases, 8 bases remained unmatched. The CDR3 totals 15 residues. Germline loops: CDR1 LGHDT, CDR2 YNNKEL (reference sequence). The CDR3 loop reads CASSQDRAVAGEQFF. CDR3 nucleotides: TGTGCCAGCAGCCAAGATAGGGCGGTAGCGGGGGAGCAGTTCTTC.

This clonotype was detected ten times or more. This chain uses TRBV5-1 with TRBJ2-2; no firm D call. Germline CDR1 is SGHRS and CDR2 is YFSETQ. Trimming stripped 0 bases from V and 1 base from J, with 7 bases between. The CDR3 loop spans 15 amino acids. The CDR3 reads CASSLAERNTGELFF. DNA of the CDR3: TGCGCCAGCAGCTTGGCCGAGAGGAACACCGGGGAGCTGTTTTTT.

Many counts were recorded for this clonotype. J is TRBJ2-7 and V is TRBV28; D possibly corresponds to TRBD1 (6 bases). Trimming left V 1 base short and J 3 bases short, with 22 bases between. CDR1 and CDR2 from the germline V gene are MDHEN and SYDVKM. This CDR3 is built from 18 residues. CDR3 residues: CASSLLWVSRGPDYEQYF. The DNA for the CDR3 is TGTGCCAGCAGTTTATTATGGGTGTCCAGGGGCCCCGACTACGAGCAGTACTTC.

This sequence joins TRBV29-1 and TRBJ1-2; no clear D. CDR3 size: 13 residues. The V end was cut by 2 bases, the J end by 8 bases, with 15 bases between. Germline-derived CDR1 and CDR2 are SQVTM and ANQGSEA. The CDR3 region is CSVELGTTLGYTF. The CDR3 nucleotides are TGCAGCGTTGAACTAGGCACTACCCTCGGCTACACCTTC.